Below, 20 T cell receptor beta chains from the same sample are listed, as sequenced in a study of cytomegalovirus exposure and HLA in healthy donors. Primers: 60 Vbeta forward and 13 Jbeta reverse. Only in-frame clones appear in the TCRdb table, and some are missing; sequencing was by immunoSEQ multiplex PCR. This sample yields fewer than 85,000 clones, of which around 78% are seen a single time; 5.5% belongs to the top ten. Sequenced input: PBMCs. These receptors were obtained from a male donor in good health and CMV-seropositive.

This clone was observed a single time. The chain uses TRBV27 and TRBJ2-7, with TRBD2 matching over 7 bases. The V gene end was trimmed by 7 bases and the J gene end by 0 bases; junction bases not matched to a gene: 15. The CDR3 runs 17 residues. Per the germline V gene, CDR1 is MNHEY and CDR2 is SMNVEV (reference sequence). The CDR3 sequence is CASKRTGGTRSSYEQYF. The CDR3 coding sequence is TGTGCCAGCAAAAGGACGGGGGGTACTAGGAGCTCCTACGAGCAGTACTTC.

This clone was counted a few times. This chain joins TRBV6-5 and TRBJ2-5, with D tentatively TRBD2 (6 bases). Germline loops: CDR1 MNHEY, CDR2 SVGAGI. V lost 2 bases to trimming and J lost 5 bases, with 15 bases between them. The CDR3 extends over 15 amino acids. The DNA for the CDR3 is TGTGCCAGCAGTTACGGCCACCTAGCGCGTGAGACCCAGTACTTC. This gives the protein CASSYGHLARETQYF.

V and J are TRBV5-4 and TRBJ2-5, with TRBD1 matching over 8 bases. The germline V gene encodes CDR1 SGHNT and CDR2 YYREEE (reference sequence). J lost 5 bases, V lost 4 bases, and 7 bases had no gene match. The CDR3 is 14 amino acids. The CDR3 protein is CASSPGQGRETQYF. CDR3 sequence (DNA): TGTGCCAGCAGCCCCGGACAGGGACGGGAGACCCAGTACTTC.

This clone showed up just once. The J gene is TRBJ2-2, the V gene TRBV28; weak D call: TRBD2 (6 bases). Germline V CDR1 and CDR2: MDHEN, SYDVKM. V was shortened by 4 bases and J by 6 bases, with 9 bases between the two germline ends. CDR3 length: 13 residues. This CDR3 reads CASSWGGAGELFF. The CDR3 bases are TGTGCCAGCAGTTGGGGCGGGGCCGGGGAGCTGTTTTTT.

The rearrangement joins TRBV5-5 to TRBJ1-1; D may be TRBD1 (5 bases). Germline V gene data show CDR1 as SGHKS and CDR2 as YYEKEE (reference sequence). Trimming left V 2 bases short and J 5 bases short, with 13 bases between. CDR3 length equals 14 residues. The CDR3 loop reads CASSFGGIGTEAFF. The CDR3 nucleotides are TGTGCCAGCAGCTTTGGGGGGATAGGTACTGAAGCTTTCTTT.

The table lists this clone with a few counts. The rearrangement uses TRBV19 and TRBJ1-1; TRBD1 agrees at 8 bases. Germline trimming cut 7 bases from V and 0 bases from J; bases unmatched to any gene: 10. The CDR3 loop spans 16 amino acids. Germline CDR1 and CDR2: LNHDA and SQIVND (reference sequence). The CDR3 region is CASKGGRGRVNTEAFF. Written as DNA, the CDR3 is TGTGCCAGTAAGGGAGGCAGGGGGCGCGTGAACACTGAAGCTTTCTTT.

The genes are TRBV5-1 and TRBJ1-2, with TRBD1 as a possible D gene (5 bases). The CDR3 covers 15 residues. With 3 bases removed from V and 7 bases from J, the gap between germline ends came to 19 bases. Germline V lookup: CDR1 SGHRS, CDR2 YFSETQ. The CDR3 is CASSSGGRAISGYTF. CDR3 bases: TGCGCCAGCAGCTCGGGCGGCAGGGCGATAAGTGGCTACACCTTC.

This clone has a handful of counts. The V gene is TRBV4-2, the J gene TRBJ2-7, with 8 bases fitting TRBD2. Germline loops: CDR1 LGHNA, CDR2 YNFKEQ. With V trimmed by 4 bases and J by 6 bases, 8 bases remained unmatched. The CDR3 consists of 14 residues. In DNA, the CDR3 is TGTGCCAGCAGCCCCCAAGCGGGAGAGGGCGAGCAGTACTTC. Protein sequence: CASSPQAGEGEQYF.

This clone is a singleton in its sample. Other DNA sequences in this specimen translate into the identical CDR3. The V gene is TRBV7-9, the J gene TRBJ2-7; possible D gene TRBD2, 6 bases. This CDR3 region has 15 residues. Germline CDR1 and CDR2: SEHNR and FQNEAQ (reference sequence). V lost 5 bases and J 3 bases, leaving 17 bases between the germline ends. The CDR3 nucleotides are TGTGCCAGCAGCCTAGTGGGAGGAGGGGTCTACGAGCAGTACTTC. Encoded protein: CASSLVGGGVYEQYF.

The chain couples TRBV19 to TRBJ1-6, with 10 bases lining up with TRBD1. The CDR3 is made up of 16 amino acids. Germline V gene lookup returns CDR1 LNHDA and CDR2 SQIVND (reference sequence). The J segment lost 10 bases and the V segment lost 5 bases, leaving 11 bases of the junction unmatched. The CDR3 spells CASSFAGTGERSPLHF. The CDR3 DNA is TGTGCCAGTAGTTTCGCTGGGACAGGGGAACGATCACCCCTCCACTTT.

The chain combines TRBV29-1 with TRBJ2-3; 10 bases agree with TRBD1. Germline values: CDR1 SQVTM, CDR2 ANQGSEA. The CDR3 consists of 14 residues. The CDR3 protein is CTARQGASTDTQYF. The DNA of the CDR3 is TGCACCGCCCGACAGGGGGCGAGCACAGATACGCAGTATTTT.

The gene calls are TRBV28 and TRBJ1-3, with D unclear. V gave up 6 bases and J gave up 3 bases, with 6 bases separating them. Germline V gene sequence: CDR1 MDHEN, CDR2 SYDVKM. The CDR3 has 12 residues. The DNA of the CDR3 is TGTGCCAGCAGCCCAGGTGGAAACACCATATATTTT. Protein product: CASSPGGNTIYF.

This clone has just one count. This chain uses TRBV6-5 with TRBJ2-5; 8 bases align to TRBD1. The J call is in doubt because the DNA end fits TRBJ2-7 better. This CDR3 is built from 14 residues. Germline V lookup: CDR1 MNHEY, CDR2 SVGAGI. CDR3 protein: CASSQQGVSYEQYF. CDR3 DNA: TGTGCCAGCAGTCAACAGGGGGTCTCCTACGAGCAGTACTTC.

The chain employs TRBV11-3 and TRBJ1-1; 7 nucleotides match TRBD1. The CDR3 loop spans 14 amino acids. J was trimmed by 4 bases and V by 3 bases; bases with no gene match: 5. Looked up from germline, CDR1 is SGHNT and CDR2 is YENEEA. CDR3 in amino acids: CASSFNRGGTEAFF. The CDR3 coding sequence is TGTGCCAGCAGCTTTAACAGGGGTGGCACTGAAGCTTTCTTT.

This chain joins TRBV9 and TRBJ1-1, with D possibly being TRBD1 (5 bases). The CDR3 has 14 residues. The V end was cut by 3 bases, the J end by 1 base, with 10 bases between. CDR1 is SGDLS and CDR2 is YYNGEE in the germline V gene. The CDR3 spells CASSGRVGNTEAFF. As DNA, the CDR3 is TGTGCCAGCAGCGGCAGGGTCGGGAACACTGAAGCTTTCTTT.

The V gene is TRBV6-5, the J gene TRBJ2-4; tentative D call: TRBD2 (5 bases). This CDR3 is 14 amino acids long. Deletions cut 3 bases from V and 8 bases from J, with 14 bases between. From germline, CDR1 is MNHEY and CDR2 SVGAGI. The CDR3 region is CASSYIGSLDIQYF. The CDR3, as DNA: TGTGCCAGCAGTTATATAGGGAGTTTGGACATTCAGTACTTC.

CDR3: CASSSSGWADNQPQHF. In nucleotides, the CDR3 is TGTGCCAGCAGCTCCTCGGGATGGGCAGATAATCAGCCCCAGCATTTT. The chain couples TRBV9 to TRBJ1-5, with unresolved D. The CDR3 is 16 residues long. The V end lost 4 bases, the J end lost 4 bases, and 18 bases lay between the germline ends. Germline lookup yields CDR1 SGDLS and CDR2 YYNGEE.

This chain links TRBV5-4 with TRBJ2-5; D is perhaps TRBD1 (5 bases). The better agreement between TRBJ2-7 and the DNA end casts doubt on the J call. CDR3 length equals 12 residues. Germline-derived CDR1 and CDR2 are SGHNT and YYREEE (reference sequence). CDR3 loop: CASSFQGYEQYF. In DNA, the CDR3 is TGTGCCAGCAGCTTTCAGGGCTACGAGCAGTACTTC.

V is TRBV30 and J is TRBJ2-3; 8 bases are shared with TRBD1. CDR1 is GTSNPN and CDR2 is SVGIG in the germline V gene (reference sequence). Trimming at V came to 3 bases and at J to 2 bases, leaving 10 bases not matched to a gene. The CDR3 runs 16 residues. The CDR3 reads CAWSQGARGNTDTQYF. CDR3 bases: TGTGCCTGGAGCCAGGGGGCAAGGGGGAACACAGATACGCAGTATTTT.

This rearrangement joins TRBV7-2 to TRBJ2-7; D gene uncertain. The V gene lost 1 base and the J gene lost 1 base, with 14 bases spanning the gap. Germline values: CDR1 SGHTA, CDR2 FQGNSA. The CDR3 runs to 16 residues. The CDR3 protein is CASSLGSSTPSYEQYF. CDR3 in DNA: TGTGCCAGCAGCTTAGGATCTTCGACACCTTCCTACGAGCAGTACTTC.